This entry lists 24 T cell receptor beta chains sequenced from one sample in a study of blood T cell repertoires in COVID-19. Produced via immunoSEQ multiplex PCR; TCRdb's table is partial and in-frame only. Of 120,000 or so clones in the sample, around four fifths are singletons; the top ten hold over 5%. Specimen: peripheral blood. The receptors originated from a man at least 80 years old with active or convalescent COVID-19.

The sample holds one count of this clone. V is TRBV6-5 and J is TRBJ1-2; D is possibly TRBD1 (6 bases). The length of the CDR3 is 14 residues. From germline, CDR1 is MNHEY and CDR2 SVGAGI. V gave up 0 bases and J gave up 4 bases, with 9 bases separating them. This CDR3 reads CASSYSDRLYGYTF. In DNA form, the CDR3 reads TGTGCCAGCAGTTACTCCGACAGGCTCTATGGCTACACCTTC.

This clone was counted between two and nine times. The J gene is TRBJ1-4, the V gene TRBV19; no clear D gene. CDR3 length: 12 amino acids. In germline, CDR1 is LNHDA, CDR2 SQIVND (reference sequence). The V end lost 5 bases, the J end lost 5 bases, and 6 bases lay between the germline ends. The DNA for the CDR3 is TGTGCCAGTAGTTGGAGGAATGAAAAACTGTTTTTT. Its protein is CASSWRNEKLFF.

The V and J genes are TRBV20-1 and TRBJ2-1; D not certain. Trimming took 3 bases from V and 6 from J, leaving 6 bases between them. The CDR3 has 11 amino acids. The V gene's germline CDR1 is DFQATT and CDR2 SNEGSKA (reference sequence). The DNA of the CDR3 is TGCAGTGCTAGTCCATTCAATGAGCAGTTCTTC. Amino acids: CSASPFNEQFF.

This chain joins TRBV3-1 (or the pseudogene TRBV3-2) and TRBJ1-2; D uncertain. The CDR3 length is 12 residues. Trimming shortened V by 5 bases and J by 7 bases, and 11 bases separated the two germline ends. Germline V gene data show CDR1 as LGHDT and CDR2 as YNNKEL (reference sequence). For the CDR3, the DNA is TGTGCCAGCAGCGAAGCGTCAGTTGGCTACACCTTC. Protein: CASSEASVGYTF.

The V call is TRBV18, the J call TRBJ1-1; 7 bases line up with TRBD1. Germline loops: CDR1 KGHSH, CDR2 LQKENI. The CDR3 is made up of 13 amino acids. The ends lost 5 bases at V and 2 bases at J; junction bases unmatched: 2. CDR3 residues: CASSTGVNTEAFF. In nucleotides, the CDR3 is TGTGCCAGCTCAACAGGGGTAAACACTGAAGCTTTCTTT. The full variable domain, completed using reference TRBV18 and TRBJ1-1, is NAGVMQNPRHLVRRRGQEARLRCSPMKGHSHVYWYRQLPEEGLKFMVYLQKENIIDESGMPKERFSAEFPKEGPSILRIQQVVRGDSAAYFCASSTGVNTEAFFGQGTRLTVV.

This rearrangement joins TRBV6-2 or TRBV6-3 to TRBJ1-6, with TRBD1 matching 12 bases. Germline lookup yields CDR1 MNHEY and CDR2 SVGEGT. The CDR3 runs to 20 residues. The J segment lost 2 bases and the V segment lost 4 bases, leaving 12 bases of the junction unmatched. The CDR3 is CASSFTSGTGGATYNSPLHF. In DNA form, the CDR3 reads TGTGCCAGCAGTTTTACCTCCGGGACAGGGGGCGCAACCTATAATTCACCCCTCCACTTT.

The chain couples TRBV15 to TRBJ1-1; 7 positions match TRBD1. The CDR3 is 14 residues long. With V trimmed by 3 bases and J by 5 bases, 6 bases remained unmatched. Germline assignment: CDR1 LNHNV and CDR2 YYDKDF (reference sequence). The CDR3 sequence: CATSSQGDMTEAFF. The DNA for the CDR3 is TGTGCCACCAGCAGCCAGGGGGATATGACTGAAGCTTTCTTT.

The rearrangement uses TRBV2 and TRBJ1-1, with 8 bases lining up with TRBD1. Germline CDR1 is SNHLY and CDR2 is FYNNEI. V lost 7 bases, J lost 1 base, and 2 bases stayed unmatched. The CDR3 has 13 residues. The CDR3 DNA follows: TGTGCCAGCAAAGGACAGGGGAACACTGAAGCTTTCTTT. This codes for CASKGQGNTEAFF.

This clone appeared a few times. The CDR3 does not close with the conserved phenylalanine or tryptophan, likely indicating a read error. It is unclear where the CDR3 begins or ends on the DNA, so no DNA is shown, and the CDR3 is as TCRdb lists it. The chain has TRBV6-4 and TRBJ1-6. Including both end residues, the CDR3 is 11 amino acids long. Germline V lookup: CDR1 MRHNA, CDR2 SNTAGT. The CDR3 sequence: CASSDSFGVAG.

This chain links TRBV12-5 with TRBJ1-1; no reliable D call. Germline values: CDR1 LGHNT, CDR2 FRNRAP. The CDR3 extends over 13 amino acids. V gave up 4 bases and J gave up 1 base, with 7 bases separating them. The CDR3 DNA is TGTGCTAGTGGTTCATCAGGGAACACTGAAGCTTTCTTT. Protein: CASGSSGNTEAFF.

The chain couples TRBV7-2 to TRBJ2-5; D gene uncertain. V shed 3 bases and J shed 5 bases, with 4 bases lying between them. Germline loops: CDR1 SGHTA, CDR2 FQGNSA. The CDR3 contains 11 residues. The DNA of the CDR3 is TGTGCCAGCAGCTTCTACGAGACCCAGTACTTC. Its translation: CASSFYETQYF.

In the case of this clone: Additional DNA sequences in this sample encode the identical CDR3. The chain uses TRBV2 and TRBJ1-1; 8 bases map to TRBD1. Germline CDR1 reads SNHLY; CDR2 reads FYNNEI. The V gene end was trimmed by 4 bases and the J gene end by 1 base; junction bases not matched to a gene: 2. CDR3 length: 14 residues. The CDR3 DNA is TGTGCCAGCAGTGTGCAGGGGGCGAACACTGAAGCTTTCTTT. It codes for CASSVQGANTEAFF.

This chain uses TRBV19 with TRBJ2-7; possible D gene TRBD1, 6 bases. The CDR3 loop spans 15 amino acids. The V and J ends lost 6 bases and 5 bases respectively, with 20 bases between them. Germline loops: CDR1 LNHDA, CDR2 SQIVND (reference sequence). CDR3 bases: TGTGCCAGTAGCATCCATTGGGGGCAAACGAACGAGCAGTACTTC. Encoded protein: CASSIHWGQTNEQYF.

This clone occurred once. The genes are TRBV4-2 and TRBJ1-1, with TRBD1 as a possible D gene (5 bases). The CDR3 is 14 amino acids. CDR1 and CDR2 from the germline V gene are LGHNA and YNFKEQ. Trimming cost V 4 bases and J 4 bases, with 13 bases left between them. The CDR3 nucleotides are TGTGCCAGCAGCCCTCTGGGGGGAAGCACTGAAGCTTTCTTT. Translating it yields CASSPLGGSTEAFF.

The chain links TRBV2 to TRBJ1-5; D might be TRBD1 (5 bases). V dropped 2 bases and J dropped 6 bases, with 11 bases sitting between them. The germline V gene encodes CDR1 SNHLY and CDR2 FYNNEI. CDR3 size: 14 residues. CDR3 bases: TGTGCCAGCAGTGAATCACCCGGGGGTCAGCCCCAGCATTTT. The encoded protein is CASSESPGGQPQHF.

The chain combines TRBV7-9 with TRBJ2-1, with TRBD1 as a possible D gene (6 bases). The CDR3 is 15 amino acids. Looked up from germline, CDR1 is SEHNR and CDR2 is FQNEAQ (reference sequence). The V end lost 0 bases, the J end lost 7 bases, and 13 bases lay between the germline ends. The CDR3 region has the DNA TGTGCCAGCAGCTTAGCTAGCACAGGGCGTAATGAGCAGTTCTTC. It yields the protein CASSLASTGRNEQFF. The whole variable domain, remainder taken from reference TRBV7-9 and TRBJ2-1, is DTGVSQNPRHKITKRGQNVTFRCDPISEHNRLYWYRQTLGQGPEFLTYFQNEAQLEKSRLLSDRFSAERPKGSFSTLEIQRTEQGDSAMYLCASSLASTGRNEQFFGPGTRLTVL.

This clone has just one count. The CDR3 region is CASSVERENIQYF. The CDR3, as DNA: TGTGCCAGCAGTGTTGAGCGAGAAAACATTCAGTACTTC. The V and J genes are TRBV2 and TRBJ2-4; unclear D gene. The CDR3 is made up of 13 amino acids. V gave up 4 bases and J gave up 5 bases, with 9 bases separating them. Per germline, CDR1 SNHLY and CDR2 FYNNEI.

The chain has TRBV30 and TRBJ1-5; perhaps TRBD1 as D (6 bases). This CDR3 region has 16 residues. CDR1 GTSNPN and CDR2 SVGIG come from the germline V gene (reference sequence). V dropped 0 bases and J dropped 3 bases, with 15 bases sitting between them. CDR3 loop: CAWSVEGGLYNQPQHF. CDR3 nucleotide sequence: TGTGCCTGGAGTGTTGAGGGGGGGCTGTACAATCAGCCCCAGCATTTT.

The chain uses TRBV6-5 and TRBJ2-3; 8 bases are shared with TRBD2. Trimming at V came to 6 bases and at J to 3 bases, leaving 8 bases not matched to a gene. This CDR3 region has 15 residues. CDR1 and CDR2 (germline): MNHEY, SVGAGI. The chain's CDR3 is CASRSGGAGTDTQYF. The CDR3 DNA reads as TGTGCCAGCAGGTCCGGGGGGGCCGGTACAGATACGCAGTATTTT.

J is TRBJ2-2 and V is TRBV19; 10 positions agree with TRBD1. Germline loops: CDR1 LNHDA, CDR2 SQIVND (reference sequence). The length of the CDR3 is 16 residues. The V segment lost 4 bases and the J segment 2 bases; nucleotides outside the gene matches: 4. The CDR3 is CASSRDRGRNTGELFF. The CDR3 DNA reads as TGTGCCAGTAGTAGAGACAGGGGGCGAAACACCGGGGAGCTGTTTTTT.

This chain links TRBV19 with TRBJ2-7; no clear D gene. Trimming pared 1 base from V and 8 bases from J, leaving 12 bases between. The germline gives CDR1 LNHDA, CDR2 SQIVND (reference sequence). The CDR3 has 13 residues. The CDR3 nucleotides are TGTGCCAGTAGTATAGGAGAGGTCGCGCAGCAGTACTTC. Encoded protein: CASSIGEVAQQYF.

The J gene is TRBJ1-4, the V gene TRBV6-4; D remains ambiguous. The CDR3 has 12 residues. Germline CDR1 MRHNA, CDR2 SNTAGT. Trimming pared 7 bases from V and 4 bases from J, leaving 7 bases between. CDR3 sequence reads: CASIRNNEKLFF. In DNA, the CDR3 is TGTGCCAGCATCAGGAATAATGAAAAACTGTTTTTT.

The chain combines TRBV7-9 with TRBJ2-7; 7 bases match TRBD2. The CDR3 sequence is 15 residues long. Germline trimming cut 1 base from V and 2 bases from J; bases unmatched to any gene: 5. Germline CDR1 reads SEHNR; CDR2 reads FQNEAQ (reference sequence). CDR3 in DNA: TGTGCCAGCAGCTTAGTCTCGGGGGGAACCTACGAGCAGTACTTC. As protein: CASSLVSGGTYEQYF. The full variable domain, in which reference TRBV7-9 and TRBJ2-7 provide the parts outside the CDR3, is DTGVSQNPRHKITKRGQNVTFRCDPISEHNRLYWYRQTLGQGPEFLTYFQNEAQLEKSRLLSDRFSAERPKGSFSTLEIQRTEQGDSAMYLCASSLVSGGTYEQYFGPGTRLTVT.

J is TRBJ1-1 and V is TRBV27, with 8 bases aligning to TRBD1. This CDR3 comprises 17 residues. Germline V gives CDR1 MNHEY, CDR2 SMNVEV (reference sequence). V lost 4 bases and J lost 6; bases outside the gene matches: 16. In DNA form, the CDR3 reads TGTGCCAGCAGTTCATATCTTGTCGGCCAGGGGGCCGCTGAAGCTTTCTTT. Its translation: CASSSYLVGQGAAEAFF.